What follows describes a single T cell receptor (beta chain). The antigen this receptor binds is unknown. Base qualities are not recorded, but no much larger clone differs from it by a single base. This sample is part of a study of blood T cell repertoires in COVID-19 (TCRdb year 2020). Background on the whole study: Samples from collaborators originated in the United States, Italy and Spain and spanned both the acute and convalescent phases of COVID-19. The material from the prospective study consisted of cDNA or gDNA derived from T cells, B-cell-depleted T cells, or PBMCs. Deeply sampled blood TCRbeta repertoires from subjects exposed to, actively infected with, or recovered from COVID-19 were included in the dataset. A freely available public database, intended as a resource for researchers studying the immune response to SARS-CoV-2, is where the repertoires were released. The samples were drawn from two sources: the first 160 participants of the ongoing ImmuneRACE study, and 1,000 to 1,500 subjects contributed by 6 global collaborators. The sample metadata nearly always contained a de-identified subject ID, COVID-19 status, age in years and sex. Where available, HLA class I and class II types were taken from metadata supplied by the sample provider and were not determined by assay-based typing.

What the authors observed across the whole study: The quantity of clinical and demographic metadata differed by source and by participant and was supplied without curation.

The CDR3 goes from the cysteine to the phenylalanine over 15 residues. Here the CDR3 DNA is all that survives: 45 bases in frame from base 1. Based on the germline V gene, the CDR1 and CDR2 sequences are MDHEN and SYDVKM. The V end gives up 2 bases and the J end 1 base, leaving 5 bases in the junction not matched to a gene. The immunoSEQ Assay, a bias-controlled multiplex PCR, was used to amplify TCRbeta CDR3 regions from genomic DNA. Processing in the source paper ran as follows. Within the assay, amplification of reference gene primers was used to estimate how many nucleated cells each sample contained. Sequence reads were collapsed and filtered to measure the absolute abundance of every unique TCRbeta CDR3 rearrangement. For each sample, productive Simpson clonality was calculated by taking the square root of Simpson's diversity index across productive rearrangements. The immuneACCESS repertoire file appears here via TCRdb, limited to in-frame rearrangements. These files lack a portion of the clones; in checked studies, under half of the deficit traces to unresolved V genes, and the cause of the others is not known. The V and J calls and clone size come from that table; D and trimming were worked out from the DNA. Recorded for this sample are 100,000 to 120,000 clones; approximately 83% of them occurred a single time. 4.1% of the sample belongs to the ten largest clones.

Whole blood was collected in K2EDTA tubes by collaborating institutions according to the institutions' own protocols. For TCRbeta analysis, collaborator samples were shipped as frozen whole blood, as isolated PBMCs, or as DNA extracted from either sample type. Sequencing was done on a sample of peripheral blood. The TCR originated in a man over 45 with acute or convalescent COVID-19. The chain couples TRBV28 to TRBJ2-7, with 7 bases in between that match TRBD2. The CDR3 corresponds to CASSLPGLLSYEQYF. The nucleotide sequence reads as follows: TGTGCCAGCAGTTTACCGGGACTACTTTCCTACGAGCAGTACTTC.